A single sample is the source of the 15 T cell receptor beta chains below, sequenced in a study of OX40 agonist ivuxolimab in advanced cancers. Clones were sequenced by immunoSEQ multiplex PCR, and TCRdb holds only the in-frame ones, with some missing. This sample yields some 49,000 clones, of which 75% to 80% are seen a single time; 7.9% belongs to the top ten. Sample: CD4+ or CD8+ T cells sorted from blood, taken in a trial of the OX40 agonist ivuxolimab. Receptor source: an adult with an advanced solid tumor such as melanoma, head and neck, liver or kidney cancer.

The genes are TRBV11-2 and TRBJ2-1, with 15 bases aligning to TRBD2. J gave up 6 bases and V 4 bases, and 1 base lay outside the gene matches. The length of the CDR3 is 15 residues. Germline V lookup: CDR1 SGHAT, CDR2 FQNNGV. CDR3 sequence: CASSWTSGRANEQFF. CDR3 coding DNA: TGTGCCAGCAGCTGGACTAGCGGGAGGGCCAATGAGCAGTTCTTC.

This clone was counted between two and nine times. V usage is TRBV6-6 and J usage is TRBJ2-3, with 9 bases lining up with TRBD2. The CDR3 spans 15 residues. Germline V gene data show CDR1 as MNHNY and CDR2 as SVGAGI (reference sequence). The J segment lost 2 bases and the V segment lost 5 bases, leaving 5 bases of the junction unmatched. In DNA form, the CDR3 reads TGTGCCAGCAGTATGACTAGCGGCTCCACAGATACGCAGTATTTT. Translating it yields CASSMTSGSTDTQYF.

CDR3 coding DNA: TGTGCCAGCAGTGACGGAGCGGGAGGCTACAATGAGCAGTTCTTC. Translating gives CASSDGAGGYNEQFF. This rearrangement joins TRBV6-4 to TRBJ2-1; TRBD2 agrees at 9 bases. The CDR3 runs 15 residues. Germline loops: CDR1 MRHNA, CDR2 SNTAGT. The ends lost 2 bases at V and 3 bases at J; junction bases unmatched: 2.

The chain is built from TRBV27 and TRBJ2-4, with a possible D match to TRBD1 (6 bases). Germline V gene data show CDR1 as MNHEY and CDR2 as SMNVEV (reference sequence). This CDR3 has 16 amino acids. V was clipped by 3 bases and J by 1 base, with 13 bases between them. DNA of the CDR3: TGTGCCAGCAGTTTTAACAGGGATAGGGCCAAAAACATTCAGTACTTC. Amino acid sequence: CASSFNRDRAKNIQYF.

V usage is TRBV5-6 and J usage is TRBJ1-5, with D possibly being TRBD1 (6 bases). The CDR3 sequence is 16 residues long. Per the germline V gene, CDR1 is SGHDT and CDR2 is YYEEEE. Deletions cut 2 bases from V and 5 bases from J, with 17 bases between. The CDR3 is CASSFGLGGQDQPQHF. CDR3 DNA: TGTGCCAGCAGCTTTGGACTTGGGGGGCAGGATCAGCCCCAGCATTTT.

This clone occurred once. DNA for the CDR3: TGTGCCAGCAGTTTGGGCACTGAAGCTTTCTTT. This encodes CASSLGTEAFF. This chain joins TRBV6-5 and TRBJ1-1, with D uncertain. CDR1 and CDR2 (germline): MNHEY, SVGAGI. V was cut by 4 bases and J by 4 bases, with 4 bases left in between. The CDR3 length is 11 residues.

V is TRBV10-1 and J is TRBJ2-3, with TRBD2 matching over 10 bases. The germline gives CDR1 WNHNN, CDR2 SYGVQD (reference sequence). The CDR3 is 16 residues long. V lost 5 bases to trimming and J lost 2 bases; unmatched junction nucleotides: 7. The CDR3 DNA sequence: TGCGCCAGCAGTCCTGGACTAGCGGTAACCACAGATACGCAGTATTTT. This encodes CASSPGLAVTTDTQYF.

V and J are TRBV29-1 and TRBJ2-2; 8 positions agree with TRBD2. With V trimmed by 5 bases and J by 2 bases, 4 bases remained unmatched. The CDR3 is made up of 14 amino acids. Germline V gene lookup returns CDR1 SQVTM and CDR2 ANQGSEA. As DNA, the CDR3 is TGCAGCGTTTCAACTAGCGGTAACACCGGGGAGCTGTTTTTT. This encodes CSVSTSGNTGELFF.

CDR3 in DNA: TGTGCCAGCAGCCTCCGGACTAGCGGGAGGTTAAATCCCTACAATGAGCAGTTCTTC. Residues: CASSLRTSGRLNPYNEQFF. The rearrangement uses TRBV7-2 and TRBJ2-1; 14 bases line up with TRBD2. The CDR3 has 19 amino acids. Germline V gene data show CDR1 as SGHTA and CDR2 as FQGNSA. V was pared by 5 bases and J by 2 bases, with 11 bases of the junction left unmatched.

This rearrangement joins TRBV5-1 to TRBJ2-5; D remains unclear. The germline V gene has CDR1 SGHRS and CDR2 YFSETQ. V dropped 4 bases and J dropped 0 bases, with 7 bases sitting between them. This CDR3 contains 13 residues. The DNA of the CDR3 is TGCGCCAGCAGCGTAGAGTACCAAGAGACCCAGTACTTC. Translation gives CASSVEYQETQYF.

Written as DNA, the CDR3 is TGCGCCAGCAGCTTGGGGGACATAGGGAATTCACCCCTCCACTTT. The encoded protein is CASSLGDIGNSPLHF. The chain recombines TRBV5-1 with TRBJ1-6; a weak D match, TRBD1 (6 bases). The CDR3 length is 15 residues. Germline CDR1 is SGHRS and CDR2 is YFSETQ. V lost 0 bases and J lost 7, with 11 bases in between.

The chain links TRBV19 to TRBJ2-7; the match to TRBD2 covers 8 bases. V was pared by 4 bases and J by 0 bases, with 2 bases of the junction left unmatched. The CDR3 has 14 amino acids. Per the germline V gene, CDR1 is LNHDA and CDR2 is SQIVND (reference sequence). The CDR3 reads CASSNLAGSYEQYF. CDR3 in DNA: TGTGCCAGTAGTAACCTAGCGGGCTCCTACGAGCAGTACTTC.

The rearrangement uses TRBV5-1 and TRBJ2-5; D is undetermined. Germline lookup yields CDR1 SGHRS and CDR2 YFSETQ. V was cut by 4 bases and J by 2 bases, with 9 bases left in between. The CDR3 extends over 13 amino acids. In DNA form, the CDR3 reads TGCGCCAGCAGCCAAGCACCACAAGAGACCCAGTACTTC. Its translation is CASSQAPQETQYF.

This chain connects TRBV10-1 to TRBJ2-7; D remains unclear. This CDR3 spans 14 amino acids. V lost 3 bases, J lost 1 base, and 10 bases lay in between. The germline gives CDR1 WNHNN, CDR2 SYGVQD (reference sequence). DNA of the CDR3: TGCGCCAGCAGTGAAAGGAGTTCGTCCTACGAGCAGTACTTC. Its protein product is CASSERSSSYEQYF.

The chain joins TRBV6-1 to TRBJ2-1, with D perhaps TRBD1 or TRBD2 (6 bases each). The germline V gene has CDR1 MNHNS and CDR2 SASEGT. The V end was cut by 8 bases, the J end by 8 bases, with 16 bases between. The CDR3 contains 13 residues. Written as DNA, the CDR3 is TGTGCCAGCTTGCGTTGGGGGGCCGATGAGCAGTTCTTC. Protein product: CASLRWGADEQFF.